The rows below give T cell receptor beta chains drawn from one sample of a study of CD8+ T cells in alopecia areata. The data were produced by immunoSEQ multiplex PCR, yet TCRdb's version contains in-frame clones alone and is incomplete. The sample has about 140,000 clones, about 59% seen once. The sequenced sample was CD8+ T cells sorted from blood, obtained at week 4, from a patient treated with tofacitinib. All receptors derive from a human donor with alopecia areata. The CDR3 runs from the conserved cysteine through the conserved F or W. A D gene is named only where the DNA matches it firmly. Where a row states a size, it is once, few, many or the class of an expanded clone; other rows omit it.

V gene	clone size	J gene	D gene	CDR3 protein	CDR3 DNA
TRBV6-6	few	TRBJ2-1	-	CASTPPGDPYNEQFF	TGTGCCAGTACCCCGCCAGGGGACCCCTACAATGAGCAGTTCTTC
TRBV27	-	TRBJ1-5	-	CASQVAVGCNQPQHF	TGTGCCAGCCAAGTGGCAGTAGGGTGCAATCAGCCCCAGCATTTT
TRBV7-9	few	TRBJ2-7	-	CASSLWDSYEQYF	TGTGCCAGCAGCTTGTGGGACTCCTACGAGCAGTACTTC
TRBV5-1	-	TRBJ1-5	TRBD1	CASSWGTGDSNQPQHF	TGCGCCAGCAGCTGGGGGACAGGGGATAGCAATCAGCCCCAGCATTTT
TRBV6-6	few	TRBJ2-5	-	CASSYWALGSEETQYF	TGTGCCAGCAGTTACTGGGCATTAGGTAGCGAAGAGACCCAGTACTTC
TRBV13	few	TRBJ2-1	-	CASSLQNGNEQFF	TGTGCCAGCAGCTTACAGAACGGAAATGAGCAGTTCTTC
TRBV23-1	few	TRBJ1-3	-	CASSHAGSGNTIYF	TGCGCCAGCAGTCATGCAGGCTCTGGAAACACCATATATTTT
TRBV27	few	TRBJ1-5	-	CASSFSAGGNQPQHF	TGTGCCAGCAGTTTCTCAGCAGGGGGCAATCAGCCCCAGCATTTT
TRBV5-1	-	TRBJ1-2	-	CASSLGQGNYGYTF	TGCGCCAGCAGCTTGGGTCAGGGGAACTATGGCTACACCTTC
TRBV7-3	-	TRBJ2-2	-	CASSFTARDDGELFF	TGTGCCAGCAGCTTCACCGCTAGGGATGACGGGGAGCTGTTTTTT
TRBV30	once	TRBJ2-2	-	CAWNSGYTGELFF	TGTGCCTGGAATTCCGGTTACACCGGGGAGCTGTTTTTT
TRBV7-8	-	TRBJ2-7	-	CASSSVGGHEQYF	TGTGCCAGCAGCTCAGTCGGGGGTCACGAGCAGTACTTC
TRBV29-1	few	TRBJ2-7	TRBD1	CSVEVGTGHGYEQYF	TGCAGCGTTGAAGTTGGGACAGGGCATGGTTACGAGCAGTACTTC
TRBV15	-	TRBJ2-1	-	CATSIESSYNEQFF	TGTGCCACCAGCATAGAAAGCTCCTACAATGAGCAGTTCTTC
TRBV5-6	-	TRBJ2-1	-	CASSLEGEQFF	TGTGCCAGCAGCTTGGAGGGTGAGCAGTTCTTC
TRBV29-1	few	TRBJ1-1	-	CSVGRGATEAFF	TGCAGCGTCGGACGTGGAGCGACTGAAGCTTTCTTT
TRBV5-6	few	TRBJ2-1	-	CASSSMTGIGEQFF	TGTGCCAGCAGCTCAATGACCGGGATCGGTGAGCAGTTCTTC
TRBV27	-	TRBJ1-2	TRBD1	CASSLSRQGAYGYTF	TGTGCCAGCAGTTTATCGCGACAGGGGGCCTATGGCTACACCTTC
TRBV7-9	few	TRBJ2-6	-	CASSPHRAGANVLTF	TGTGCCAGCAGCCCCCACAGGGCTGGGGCCAACGTCCTGACTTTC
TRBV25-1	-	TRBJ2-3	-	CASSDWQANTDTQYF	TGTGCCAGCAGTGATTGGCAGGCCAACACAGATACGCAGTATTTT
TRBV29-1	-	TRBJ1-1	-	CSVEEPFTEAFF	TGCAGCGTTGAAGAGCCCTTCACTGAAGCTTTCTTT
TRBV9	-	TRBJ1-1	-	CASTSSQNTEAFF	TGTGCCAGCACGAGCTCGCAGAACACTGAAGCTTTCTTT
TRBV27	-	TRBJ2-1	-	CASSPWTASYNEQFF	TGTGCCAGCAGTCCCTGGACGGCCTCCTACAATGAGCAGTTCTTC
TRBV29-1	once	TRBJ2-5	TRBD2	CSVGGGELQETQYF	TGCAGCGTAGGCGGGGGAGAACTCCAAGAGACCCAGTACTTC
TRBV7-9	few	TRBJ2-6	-	CASSSPLSGANVLTF	TGTGCCAGCAGCTCCCCCCTGTCCGGGGCCAACGTCCTGACTTTC
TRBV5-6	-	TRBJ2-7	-	CASMDGGDYEQYF	TGTGCCAGCATGGACGGCGGAGACTACGAGCAGTACTTC
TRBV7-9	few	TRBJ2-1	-	CASRLAGYNEQFF	TGTGCCAGCAGGCTGGCGGGATACAATGAGCAGTTCTTC
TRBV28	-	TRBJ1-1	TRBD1	CASSPVTGANELEAFF	TGTGCCAGCAGTCCGGTGACAGGGGCGAACGAACTTGAAGCTTTCTTT
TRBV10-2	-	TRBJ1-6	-	CASNAGTLDNSPLHF	TGCGCCAGCAACGCAGGGACCCTCGATAATTCACCCCTCCACTTT
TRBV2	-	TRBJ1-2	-	CASSEGTEHYGYTF	TGTGCCAGCAGTGAAGGGACAGAACACTATGGCTACACCTTC
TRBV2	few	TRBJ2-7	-	CASSEYRPPAYEQYF	TGTGCCAGCAGTGAATATAGGCCCCCCGCCTACGAGCAGTACTTC
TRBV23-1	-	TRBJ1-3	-	CASSQSDTGEPGNTIYF	TGCGCCAGCAGTCAATCCGATACGGGAGAGCCCGGAAACACCATATATTTT
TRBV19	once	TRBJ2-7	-	CASSIRDNTYEQYF	TGTGCCAGTAGTATCCGGGACAACACCTACGAGCAGTACTTC
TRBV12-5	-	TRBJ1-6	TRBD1	CASGSDRGHNSPLHF	TGTGCTAGTGGTTCGGACAGGGGTCATAATTCACCCCTCCACTTT
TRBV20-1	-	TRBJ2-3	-	CSARGDTQYF	TGCAGTGCTAGAGGAGATACGCAGTATTTT
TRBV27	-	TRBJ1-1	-	CASSLNGPGLAFF	TGTGCCAGCAGTCTAAACGGGCCAGGGCTCGCTTTCTTT
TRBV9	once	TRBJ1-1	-	CASSLGAGTEAFF	TGTGCCAGCAGCCTGGGGGCTGGGACTGAAGCTTTCTTT
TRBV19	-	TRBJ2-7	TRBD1	CASSPPTLRGSSYEQYF	TGTGCCAGTAGCCCCCCTACGCTCAGGGGGAGCTCCTACGAGCAGTACTTC
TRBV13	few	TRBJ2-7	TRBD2	CASSLWEGPHEQYF	TGTGCCAGCAGCTTATGGGAGGGACCCCACGAGCAGTACTTC
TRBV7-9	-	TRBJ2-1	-	CASSSDRGEQFF	TGTGCCAGCAGCTCCGATCGTGGTGAGCAGTTCTTC
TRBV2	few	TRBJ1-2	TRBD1	CASAGQINYGYTF	TGTGCCAGCGCGGGACAGATTAACTATGGCTACACCTTC
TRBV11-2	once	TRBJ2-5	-	CASSHVKGEEETQYF	TGTGCCAGCAGCCACGTCAAAGGGGAGGAAGAGACCCAGTACTTC
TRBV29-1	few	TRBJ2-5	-	CSVVGETQYF	TGCAGCGTTGTTGGAGAGACCCAGTACTTC
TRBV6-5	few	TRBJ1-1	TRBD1	CASSLGQGLNTEAFF	TGTGCCAGCAGTTTAGGACAGGGATTGAACACTGAAGCTTTCTTT
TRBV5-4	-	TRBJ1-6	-	CASSLDRATPSYNSPLHF	TGTGCCAGCAGCTTGGACAGGGCGACACCTTCTTATAATTCACCCCTCCACTTT
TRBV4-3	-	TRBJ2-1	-	CASSPTTENEQFF	TGCGCCAGCAGCCCCACCACGGAAAATGAGCAGTTCTTC
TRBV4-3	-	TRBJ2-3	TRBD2	CASSQTTSGGLSTDTQYF	TGCGCCAGCAGCCAAACCACTAGCGGGGGCCTTAGCACAGATACGCAGTATTTT
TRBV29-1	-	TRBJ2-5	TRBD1	CSVGGMDRGRIETQYF	TGCAGCGTTGGAGGAATGGACAGGGGGCGCATCGAGACCCAGTACTTC
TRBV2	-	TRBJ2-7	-	CASSEVTGTYEQYF	TGTGCCAGCAGTGAAGTTACGGGGACCTACGAGCAGTACTTC
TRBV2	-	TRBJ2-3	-	CASSSLGTDTQYF	TGTGCCAGCAGTTCACTAGGAACAGATACGCAGTATTTT
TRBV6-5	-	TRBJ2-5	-	CASSLGEGVWETQYF	TGTGCCAGCAGCCTCGGGGAAGGAGTGTGGGAGACCCAGTACTTC
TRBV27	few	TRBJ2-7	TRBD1	CASSPGPGTGPYEQYF	TGTGCCAGCAGCCCCGGTCCGGGGACAGGGCCCTACGAGCAGTACTTC